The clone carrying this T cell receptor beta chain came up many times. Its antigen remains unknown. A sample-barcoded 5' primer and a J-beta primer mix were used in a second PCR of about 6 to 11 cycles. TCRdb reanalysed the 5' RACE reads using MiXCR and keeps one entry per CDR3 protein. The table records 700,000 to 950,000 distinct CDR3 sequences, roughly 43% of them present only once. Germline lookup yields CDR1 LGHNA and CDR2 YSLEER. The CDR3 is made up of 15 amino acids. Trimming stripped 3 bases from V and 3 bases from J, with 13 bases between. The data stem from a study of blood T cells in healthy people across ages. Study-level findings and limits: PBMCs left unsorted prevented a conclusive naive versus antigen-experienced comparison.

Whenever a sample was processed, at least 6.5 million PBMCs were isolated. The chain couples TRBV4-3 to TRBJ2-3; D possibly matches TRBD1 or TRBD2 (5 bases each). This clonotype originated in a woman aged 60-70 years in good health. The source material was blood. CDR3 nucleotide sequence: TGCGCCAGCAGCCAGGGGGACGATGTGACAGATACGCAGTATTTT. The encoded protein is CASSQGDDVTDTQYF.